The 24 T cell receptor beta chains listed next were all sequenced from one sample in a study of OX40 agonist ivuxolimab in advanced cancers. Produced via immunoSEQ multiplex PCR; TCRdb's table is partial and in-frame only. The sample has approximately 69,000 clones, almost 90% seen once. Here the sequenced sample was CD4+ or CD8+ T cells sorted from blood, taken in a trial of the OX40 agonist ivuxolimab. These receptors originate from an adult with an advanced solid tumor such as melanoma, head and neck, liver or kidney cancer.

A single count supports this clone. The genes are TRBV19 and TRBJ2-1, with 9 bases fitting TRBD1. Germline CDR1 reads LNHDA; CDR2 reads SQIVND (reference sequence). Trimming cost V 3 bases and J 10 bases; bases outside gene matches: 16. The CDR3 has 17 residues. This chain's CDR3 is CASSMGLPGQGRREQFF. Written as DNA, the CDR3 is TGTGCCAGTAGTATGGGACTTCCGGGACAGGGCAGGAGGGAGCAGTTCTTC.

J is TRBJ1-6 and V is TRBV9, with D possibly TRBD1 on 6 matching bases. Germline V gene data show CDR1 as SGDLS and CDR2 as YYNGEE. CDR3 length: 16 amino acids. Trimming removed 3 bases at V and 9 bases at J, with 19 bases between. CDR3 amino acids: CASSGAGGGGSSPLHF. The CDR3 bases are TGTGCCAGCAGCGGCGCGGGGGGCGGGGGTAGTTCACCCCTCCACTTT.

The chain employs TRBV7-6 and TRBJ2-3; possible D gene TRBD1, 6 bases. Germline-derived CDR1 and CDR2 are SGHVS and FNYEAQ. The CDR3 extends over 13 amino acids. V shed 4 bases and J shed 4 bases, with 9 bases lying between them. CDR3 bases: TGTGCCAGCAGCTACACAGGGTCAGATACGCAGTATTTT. It specifies CASSYTGSDTQYF.

In this sample, this clone turned up once. This chain joins TRBV27 and TRBJ1-2; perhaps TRBD1 as D (5 bases). The CDR3 contains 15 residues. Germline-derived CDR1 and CDR2 are MNHEY and SMNVEV (reference sequence). The ends were cut back, 6 bases at V and 5 bases at J, with 19 bases in the middle. CDR3 nucleotides: TGTGCCAGCAGGCCCCCCGGGACGGCCGGTTATGGCTACACCTTC. Encoded protein: CASRPPGTAGYGYTF.

This clone appeared a few times. The V gene is TRBV6-5, the J gene TRBJ1-1, with D perhaps TRBD1 (5 bases). V lost 7 bases, J lost 2 bases, and 14 bases lay in between. Germline-derived CDR1 and CDR2 are MNHEY and SVGAGI. CDR3 length: 14 amino acids. The CDR3 sequence is CASNRKGFNTEAFF. CDR3 sequence (DNA): TGTGCCAGCAATAGAAAGGGGTTCAACACTGAAGCTTTCTTT.

A few counts support this clone. The chain links TRBV18 to TRBJ2-4; TRBD1 matches at 8 bases. V lost 8 bases and J lost 4; bases outside the gene matches: 7. The CDR3 contains 14 residues. Germline CDR1 and CDR2: KGHSH and LQKENI. CDR3 sequence reads: CASAGQGWKNIQYF. The CDR3 DNA is TGTGCCAGCGCAGGACAGGGCTGGAAAAACATTCAGTACTTC. The full variable domain, rest sourced from reference TRBV18 and TRBJ2-4, is NAGVMQNPRHLVRRRGQEARLRCSPMKGHSHVYWYRQLPEEGLKFMVYLQKENIIDESGMPKERFSAEFPKEGPSILRIQQVVRGDSAAYFCASAGQGWKNIQYFGAGTRLSVL.

The chain joins TRBV10-3 to TRBJ1-1; D unclear. From germline, CDR1 is ENHRY and CDR2 SYGVKD. The CDR3 sequence is 14 residues long. Deletions cut 8 bases from V and 8 bases from J, with 21 bases between. The CDR3 region is CAIDAGLSGEEAFF. The CDR3 region has the DNA TGTGCCATCGACGCAGGCCTCTCCGGTGAGGAAGCTTTCTTT.

V is TRBV5-1 and J is TRBJ2-5; D may be TRBD1 (5 bases). Germline CDR1 reads SGHRS; CDR2 reads YFSETQ. Trimming cost V 3 bases and J 1 base, with 10 bases left between them. The CDR3 is made up of 14 amino acids. CDR3 amino acids: CASSSGHVQETQYF. DNA for the CDR3: TGCGCCAGCAGCTCCGGACACGTCCAAGAGACCCAGTACTTC.

The chain uses TRBV5-1 and TRBJ2-3; D is perhaps TRBD1 or TRBD2 (5 bases each). The germline V gene has CDR1 SGHRS and CDR2 YFSETQ. Trimming removed 0 bases from V and 3 bases from J, with 14 bases in between. The CDR3 runs to 16 residues. DNA of the CDR3: TGCGCCAGCAGCTTGGCCCCGGGGCCCCTTACAGATACGCAGTATTTT. Its protein is CASSLAPGPLTDTQYF.

The chain carries TRBV29-1 and TRBJ2-2; TRBD1 matches at 7 bases. There are 12 residues in the CDR3. With V trimmed by 4 bases and J by 6 bases, 2 bases remained unmatched. The germline V gene has CDR1 SQVTM and CDR2 ANQGSEA. The chain's CDR3 is CSVVGQSGELFF. CDR3 in DNA: TGCAGCGTTGTGGGACAGTCCGGGGAGCTGTTTTTT.

This chain uses TRBV6-6 with TRBJ1-4; unclear D gene. Germline loops: CDR1 MNHNY, CDR2 SVGAGI (reference sequence). The ends were cut back, 6 bases at V and 8 bases at J, with 13 bases in the middle. The CDR3 spans 13 residues. The CDR3 sequence: CASSRTEGEKLFF. CDR3 in DNA: TGTGCCAGCAGCCGTACAGAAGGCGAAAAACTGTTTTTT.

The genes are TRBV7-2 and TRBJ1-3, with no clear D. CDR3 length: 14 amino acids. CDR1 and CDR2 (germline): SGHTA, FQGNSA. The ends were cut back, 5 bases at V and 0 bases at J, with 8 bases in the middle. CDR3 coding DNA: TGTGCCAGCAGCCGCTTAGGCTCTGGAAACACCATATATTTT. Residues: CASSRLGSGNTIYF. The full variable domain, with the rest looked up from reference TRBV7-2 and TRBJ1-3, is GAGVSQSPSNKVTEKGKDVELRCDPISGHTALYWYRQSLGQGLEFLIYFQGNSAPDKSGLPSDRFSAERTGGSVSTLTIQRTQQEDSAVYLCASSRLGSGNTIYFGEGSWLTVV.

This clone was recorded once. This chain links TRBV2 with TRBJ2-7, with 10 nucleotides matching TRBD1. The CDR3 totals 13 residues. J gave up 7 bases and V 4 bases, and 4 bases lay outside the gene matches. Per the germline V gene, CDR1 is SNHLY and CDR2 is FYNNEI. CDR3 in amino acids: CASSGQGAREQYF. CDR3 in DNA: TGTGCCAGCAGTGGACAGGGGGCGCGAGAGCAGTACTTC.

The rearrangement links TRBV10-2 to TRBJ2-7; D unclear. Germline V gene sequence: CDR1 WSHSY, CDR2 SAAADI. There are 11 residues in the CDR3. Trimming pared 7 bases from V and 2 bases from J, leaving 6 bases between. The CDR3 loop reads CASTNTYEQYF. The CDR3 DNA reads as TGCGCCAGCACCAACACCTACGAGCAGTACTTC.

The chain uses TRBV5-3 and TRBJ2-3; no definite D call. TRBV5-3 is assigned to the ORF class and has an uncertain function. This CDR3 has 15 amino acids. Trimming removed 4 bases at V and 5 bases at J, with 17 bases between. For the CDR3, the DNA is TGTGCCAGAAGCCGAAACTGGGCTGGGCAAGATACGCAGTATTTT. Amino acids: CARSRNWAGQDTQYF.

The chain uses TRBV6-5 and TRBJ2-7; 7 bases fit TRBD1. The CDR3 extends over 15 amino acids. J lost 0 bases, V lost 2 bases, and 4 bases had no gene match. Per germline, CDR1 MNHEY and CDR2 SVGAGI. DNA of the CDR3: TGTGCCAGCAGTTACGGGACAGCAAACTCCTACGAGCAGTACTTC. It specifies CASSYGTANSYEQYF.

The V gene is TRBV4-2, the J gene TRBJ2-1, with D possibly being TRBD2 (6 bases). The CDR3 sequence is 13 residues long. The germline CDR1 and CDR2 sequences are LGHNA and YNFKEQ. V was shortened by 4 bases and J by 5 bases, with 9 bases between the two germline ends. The CDR3 here is CASSRGGDNEQFF. The CDR3 DNA reads as TGTGCCAGCAGCCGCGGCGGGGACAATGAGCAGTTCTTC.

This clone was seen once. The chain couples TRBV11-2 to TRBJ2-3, with 9 positions matching TRBD1. The CDR3 extends over 16 amino acids. The ends lost 1 base at V and 3 bases at J; junction bases unmatched: 5. Germline CDR1 reads SGHAT; CDR2 reads FQNNGV. Written as DNA, the CDR3 is TGTGCCAGCAGCTTAGGCGCCGGGACAGGGACAGATACGCAGTATTTT. Protein sequence: CASSLGAGTGTDTQYF.

This chain connects TRBV9 to TRBJ2-7, with D unclear. This CDR3 is built from 16 residues. Germline V lookup: CDR1 SGDLS, CDR2 YYNGEE. Trimming stripped 0 bases from V and 2 bases from J, with 15 bases between. CDR3 DNA sequence: TGTGCCAGCAGCGTAGGGATCAACTTTATACCCTACGAGCAGTACTTC. Protein sequence: CASSVGINFIPYEQYF.

This chain connects TRBV7-3 to TRBJ2-1; TRBD2 matches at 13 bases. The CDR3 consists of 17 residues. Germline V CDR1 and CDR2: SGHTA, FQGTGA. The V gene end was trimmed by 2 bases and the J gene end by 8 bases; junction bases not matched to a gene: 9. The CDR3 loop reads CASSLGLAGVMGDEQFF. The DNA for the CDR3 is TGTGCCAGCAGCTTAGGACTAGCGGGAGTCATGGGGGATGAGCAGTTCTTC.

A word on this clone: An end of the junction differs from the germline gene, which may be a read error. This rearrangement joins TRBV5-6 to TRBJ2-7; D unresolved. CDR1 SGHDT and CDR2 YYEEEE come from the germline V gene. The CDR3 extends over 12 amino acids. This CDR3 is CVSSLSSYEQYF. CDR3 nucleotides: TGTGTCAGCAGCTTGAGCTCCTACGAGCAGTACTTC.

The V call is TRBV2, the J call TRBJ1-6, with D perhaps matching TRBD1 (6 bases). V was shortened by 7 bases and J by 10 bases, with 14 bases between the two germline ends. The CDR3 loop spans 13 amino acids. Germline CDR1 and CDR2: SNHLY and FYNNEI. The CDR3 is CASILRGKSPLHF. In nucleotides, the CDR3 is TGTGCCAGCATACTCAGGGGAAAGTCACCCCTCCACTTT.

The chain carries TRBV18 and TRBJ2-6, with 12 bases matching TRBD1. The V gene's germline CDR1 is KGHSH and CDR2 LQKENI. Germline trimming cut 3 bases from V and 1 base from J; bases unmatched to any gene: 13. This CDR3 is built from 21 residues. The CDR3 region has the DNA TGTGCCAGCTCACCGACGCCGGGACAGGGGGCTCGTTTTTCTGGGGCCAACGTCCTGACTTTC. Amino acids: CASSPTPGQGARFSGANVLTF.

V and J are TRBV9 and TRBJ1-1, with D possibly TRBD1 on 5 matching bases. The germline V gene has CDR1 SGDLS and CDR2 YYNGEE. The CDR3 runs to 13 residues. The V and J ends lost 2 bases and 6 bases respectively, with 11 bases between them. CDR3 nucleotides: TGTGCCAGCAGCGTCGGGGACGGGGCTGAAGCTTTCTTT. Its protein product is CASSVGDGAEAFF.